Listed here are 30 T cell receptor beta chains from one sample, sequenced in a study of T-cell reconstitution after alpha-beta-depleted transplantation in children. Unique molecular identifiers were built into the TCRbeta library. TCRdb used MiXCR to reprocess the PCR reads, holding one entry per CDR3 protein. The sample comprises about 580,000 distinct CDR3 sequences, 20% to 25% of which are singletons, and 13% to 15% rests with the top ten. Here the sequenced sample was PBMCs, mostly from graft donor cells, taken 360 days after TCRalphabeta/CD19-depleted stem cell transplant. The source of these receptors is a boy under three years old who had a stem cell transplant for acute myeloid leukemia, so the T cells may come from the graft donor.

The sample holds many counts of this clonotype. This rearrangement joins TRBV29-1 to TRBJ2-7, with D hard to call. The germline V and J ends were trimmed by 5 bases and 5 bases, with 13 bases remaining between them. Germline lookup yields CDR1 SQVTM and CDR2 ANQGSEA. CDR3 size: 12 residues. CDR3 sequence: CSVSSSPNEQYV. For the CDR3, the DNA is TGCAGCGTTTCCTCCAGTCCTAACGAGCAGTACGTC.

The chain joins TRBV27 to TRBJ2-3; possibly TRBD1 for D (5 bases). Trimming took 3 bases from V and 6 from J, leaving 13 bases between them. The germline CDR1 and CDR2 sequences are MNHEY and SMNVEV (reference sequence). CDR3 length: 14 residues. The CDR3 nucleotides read TGTGCCAGCAGTTTGTCCAGGGTTTACGATACGCAGTATTTT. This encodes CASSLSRVYDTQYF.

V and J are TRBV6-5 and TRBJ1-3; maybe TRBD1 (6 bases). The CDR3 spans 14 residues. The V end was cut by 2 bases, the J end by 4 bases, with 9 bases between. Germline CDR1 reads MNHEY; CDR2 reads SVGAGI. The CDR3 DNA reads TGTGCCAGCAGTTACACGGGGGCCGGAAACACCATATATTTT. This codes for CASSYTGAGNTIYF.

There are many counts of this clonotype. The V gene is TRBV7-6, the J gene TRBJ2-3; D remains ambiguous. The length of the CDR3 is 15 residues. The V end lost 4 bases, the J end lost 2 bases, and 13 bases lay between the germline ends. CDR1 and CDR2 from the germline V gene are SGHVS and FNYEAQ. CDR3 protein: CASSSLGGDTDTQYF. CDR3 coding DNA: TGTGCCAGCAGCTCCTTGGGCGGAGACACAGATACGCAGTATTTT.

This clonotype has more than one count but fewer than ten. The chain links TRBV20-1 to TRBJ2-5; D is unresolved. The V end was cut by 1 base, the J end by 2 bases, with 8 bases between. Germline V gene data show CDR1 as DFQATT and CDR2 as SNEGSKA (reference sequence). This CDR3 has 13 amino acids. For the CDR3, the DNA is TGCAGTGCTAGAGTCCCCTTTCAAGAGACCCAGTACTTC. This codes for CSARVPFQETQYF.

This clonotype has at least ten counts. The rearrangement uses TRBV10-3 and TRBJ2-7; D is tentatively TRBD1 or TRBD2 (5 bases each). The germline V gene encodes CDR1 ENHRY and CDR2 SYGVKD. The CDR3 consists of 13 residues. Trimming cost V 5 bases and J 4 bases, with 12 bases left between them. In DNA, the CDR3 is TGTGCCATCAGTCCGAGGGGCTTGTACGAGCAGTACGTC. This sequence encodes CAISPRGLYEQYV.

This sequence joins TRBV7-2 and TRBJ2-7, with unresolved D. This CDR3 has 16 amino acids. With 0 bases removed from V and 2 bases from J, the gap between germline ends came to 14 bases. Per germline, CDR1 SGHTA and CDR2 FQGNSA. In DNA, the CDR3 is TGTGCCAGCAGCTTAGCGGGATCCTCCGGCGCCTACGAGCAGTACTTC. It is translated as CASSLAGSSGAYEQYF.

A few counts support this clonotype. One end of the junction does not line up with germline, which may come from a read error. CDR3: CSARDRDRNIQYF. The CDR3 nucleotides read TGCAGTGCTCGAGACAGGGACCGGAACATTCAGTACTTC. This rearrangement joins TRBV20-1 to TRBJ2-4, with 7 positions matching TRBD1. From germline, CDR1 is DFQATT and CDR2 SNEGSKA (reference sequence). CDR3 size: 13 residues.

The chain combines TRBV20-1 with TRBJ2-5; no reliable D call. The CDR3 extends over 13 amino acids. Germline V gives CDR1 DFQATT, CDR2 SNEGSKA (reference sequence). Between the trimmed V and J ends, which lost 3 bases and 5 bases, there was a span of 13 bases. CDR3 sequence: CSARTLMIETQYF. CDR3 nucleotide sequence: TGCAGTGCTAGGACACTCATGATTGAGACCCAGTACTTC.

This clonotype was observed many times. CDR3 nucleotides: TGTGCCAGCAGCCAAGACGGTTGGGGGAAAGAGACCCAGTACTTC. It is translated as CASSQDGWGKETQYF. V gene TRBV14 combines with J gene TRBJ2-5; D may be TRBD1 or TRBD2 (5 bases each). Trimming pared 0 bases from V and 3 bases from J, leaving 11 bases between. This CDR3 comprises 15 residues. Looked up from germline, CDR1 is SGHDN and CDR2 is FVKESK.

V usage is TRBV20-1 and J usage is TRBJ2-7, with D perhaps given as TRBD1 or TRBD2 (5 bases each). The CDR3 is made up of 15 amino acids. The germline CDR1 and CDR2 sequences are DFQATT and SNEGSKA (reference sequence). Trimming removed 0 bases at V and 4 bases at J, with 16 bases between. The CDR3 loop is CSARDEKGWGYEQYF. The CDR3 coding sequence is TGCAGTGCTAGAGATGAAAAAGGGTGGGGGTACGAGCAGTACTTC.

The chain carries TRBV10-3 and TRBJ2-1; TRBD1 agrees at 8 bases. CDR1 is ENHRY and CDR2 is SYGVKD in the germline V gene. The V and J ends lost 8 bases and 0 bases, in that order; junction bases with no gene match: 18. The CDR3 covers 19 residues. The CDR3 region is CAIGLRDRSPAGSYNEQFF. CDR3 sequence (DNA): TGTGCCATCGGACTCCGGGACAGGAGCCCTGCTGGCTCCTACAATGAGCAGTTCTTC.

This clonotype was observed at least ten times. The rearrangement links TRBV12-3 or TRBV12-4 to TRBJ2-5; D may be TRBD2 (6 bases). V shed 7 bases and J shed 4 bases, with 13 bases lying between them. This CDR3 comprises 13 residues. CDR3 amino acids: CASTSQGGETQYF. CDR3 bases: TGTGCCAGCACTTCCCAGGGAGGAGAGACCCAGTACTTC.

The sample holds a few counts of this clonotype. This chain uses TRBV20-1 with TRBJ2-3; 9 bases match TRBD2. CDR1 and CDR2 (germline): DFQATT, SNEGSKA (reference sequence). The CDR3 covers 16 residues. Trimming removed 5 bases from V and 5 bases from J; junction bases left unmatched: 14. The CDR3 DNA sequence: TGCAGTGCTGCCCTTCTGGGGGCGGGGGGGCTAGATACGCAGTATTTT. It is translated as CSAALLGAGGLDTQYF.

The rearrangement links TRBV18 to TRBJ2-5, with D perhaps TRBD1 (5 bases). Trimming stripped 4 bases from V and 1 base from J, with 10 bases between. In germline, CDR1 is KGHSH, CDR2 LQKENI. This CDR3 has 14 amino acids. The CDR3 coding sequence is TGTGCCAGCTCACGCGACAGAATCCAAGAGACCCAGTACTTC. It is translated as CASSRDRIQETQYF. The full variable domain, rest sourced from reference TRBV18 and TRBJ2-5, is NAGVMQNPRHLVRRRGQEARLRCSPMKGHSHVYWYRQLPEEGLKFMVYLQKENIIDESGMPKERFSAEFPKEGPSILRIQQVVRGDSAAYFCASSRDRIQETQYFGPGTRLLVL.

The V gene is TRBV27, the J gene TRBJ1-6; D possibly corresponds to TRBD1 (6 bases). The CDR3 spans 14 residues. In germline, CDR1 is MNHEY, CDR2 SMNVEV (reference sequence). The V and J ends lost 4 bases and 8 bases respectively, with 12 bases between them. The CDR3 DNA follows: TGTGCCAGCAGTTATTCGGGACACCATTCACCCCTCCACTTT. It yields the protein CASSYSGHHSPLHF.

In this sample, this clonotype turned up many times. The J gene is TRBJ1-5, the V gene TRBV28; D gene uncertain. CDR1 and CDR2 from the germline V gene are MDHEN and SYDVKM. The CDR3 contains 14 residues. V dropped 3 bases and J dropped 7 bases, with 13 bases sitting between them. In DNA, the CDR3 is TGTGCCAGCAGTTTTAGGAGGTCTGCGCAGCCCCAGCATTTT. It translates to CASSFRRSAQPQHF.

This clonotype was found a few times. The CDR3 region has the DNA TGCAGCGTTCCCCTTAGCGGGCGGGGCCATGAGCAGTTCTTC. It encodes CSVPLSGRGHEQFF. The V call is TRBV29-1, the J call TRBJ2-1; 7 bases agree with TRBD2. The V segment lost 5 bases and the J segment 8 bases; nucleotides outside the gene matches: 12. The germline V gene has CDR1 SQVTM and CDR2 ANQGSEA. This CDR3 region has 14 residues.

The DNA for the CDR3 is TGCAGCGTTGCGGCAACTAATGAAAAACTGTTTTTT. Translated: CSVAATNEKLFF. The J gene is TRBJ1-4, the V gene TRBV29-1; D gene uncertain. Germline CDR1 and CDR2: SQVTM and ANQGSEA. The ends were cut back, 4 bases at V and 0 bases at J, with 3 bases in the middle. The CDR3 covers 12 residues.

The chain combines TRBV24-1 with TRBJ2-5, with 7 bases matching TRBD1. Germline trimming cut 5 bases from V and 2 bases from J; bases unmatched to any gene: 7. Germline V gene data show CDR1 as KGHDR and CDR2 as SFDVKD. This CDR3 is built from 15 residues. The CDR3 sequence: CATSGFRRGQETQYF. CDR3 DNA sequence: TGTGCCACCAGTGGGTTCCGCAGGGGGCAAGAGACCCAGTACTTC.

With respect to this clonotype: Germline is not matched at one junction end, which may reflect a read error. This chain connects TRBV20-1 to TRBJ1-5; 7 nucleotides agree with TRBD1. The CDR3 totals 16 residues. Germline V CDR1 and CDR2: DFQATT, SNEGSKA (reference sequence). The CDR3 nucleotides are TGCTGTGCTAGAGATGCGGGTGGACGGGACAGTAAGCCCCAGCATTTT. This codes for CCARDAGGRDSKPQHF.

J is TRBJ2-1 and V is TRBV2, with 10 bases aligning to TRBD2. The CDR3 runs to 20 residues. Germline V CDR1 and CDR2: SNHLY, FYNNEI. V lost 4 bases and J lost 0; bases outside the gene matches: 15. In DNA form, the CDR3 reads TGTGCCAGCAGTGTCAAATATGATAGCGGGGGGCCGTCCTCCTACAATGAGCAGTTCTTC. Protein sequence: CASSVKYDSGGPSSYNEQFF.

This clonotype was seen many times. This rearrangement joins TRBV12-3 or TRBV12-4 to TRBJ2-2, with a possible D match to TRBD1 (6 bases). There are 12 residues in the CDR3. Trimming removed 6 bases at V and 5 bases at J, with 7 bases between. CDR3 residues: CASRQGTGELFF. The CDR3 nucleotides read TGTGCCAGCAGACAGGGTACCGGGGAGCTGTTTTTT.

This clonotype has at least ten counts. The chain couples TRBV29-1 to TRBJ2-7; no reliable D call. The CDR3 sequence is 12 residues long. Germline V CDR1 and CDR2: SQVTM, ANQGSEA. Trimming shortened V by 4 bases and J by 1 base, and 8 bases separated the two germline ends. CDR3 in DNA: TGCAGCGTTGCTGGCAGTTCCTACGAGCAGTACTTC. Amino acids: CSVAGSSYEQYF.

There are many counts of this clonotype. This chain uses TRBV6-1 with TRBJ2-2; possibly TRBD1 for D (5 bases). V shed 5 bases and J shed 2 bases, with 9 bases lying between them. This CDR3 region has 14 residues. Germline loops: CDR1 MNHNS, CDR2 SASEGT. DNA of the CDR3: TGTGCCAGCAGTCAAGGGGTTAACACCGGGGAGCTGTTTTTT. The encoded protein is CASSQGVNTGELFF.

The CDR3 protein is CASSPPGLNGETQYF. The CDR3 DNA reads TGCGCCAGCAGCCCTCCGGGACTAAATGGGGAGACCCAGTACTTC. The V call is TRBV5-1, the J call TRBJ2-5; 7 nucleotides line up with TRBD2. Trimming cost V 4 bases and J 5 bases; bases outside gene matches: 11. Germline CDR1 and CDR2: SGHRS and YFSETQ. This CDR3 is built from 15 residues.

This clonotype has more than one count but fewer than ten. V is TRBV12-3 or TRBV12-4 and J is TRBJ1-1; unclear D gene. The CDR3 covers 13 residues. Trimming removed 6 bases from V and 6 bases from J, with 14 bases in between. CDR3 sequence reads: CASSPRTSSEAFF. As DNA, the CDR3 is TGTGCCAGCAGCCCTAGGACTAGCTCTGAAGCTTTCTTT.

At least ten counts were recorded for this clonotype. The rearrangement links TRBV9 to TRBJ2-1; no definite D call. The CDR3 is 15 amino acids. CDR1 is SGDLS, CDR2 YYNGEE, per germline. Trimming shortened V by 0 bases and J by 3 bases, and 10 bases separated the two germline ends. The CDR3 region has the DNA TGTGCCAGCAGCGTAGGAGTAAGAGGCTACAATGAGCAGTTCTTC. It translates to CASSVGVRGYNEQFF.

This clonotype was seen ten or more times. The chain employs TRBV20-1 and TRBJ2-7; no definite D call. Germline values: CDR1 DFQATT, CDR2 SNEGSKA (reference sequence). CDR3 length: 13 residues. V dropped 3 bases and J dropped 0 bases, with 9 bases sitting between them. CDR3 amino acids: CSASGPGSYEQYF. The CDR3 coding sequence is TGCAGTGCTAGCGGCCCCGGCTCCTACGAGCAGTACTTC.

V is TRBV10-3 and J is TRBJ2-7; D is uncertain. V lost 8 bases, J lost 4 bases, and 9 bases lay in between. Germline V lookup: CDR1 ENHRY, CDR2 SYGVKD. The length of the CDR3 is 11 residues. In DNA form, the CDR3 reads TGTGCCATCGGTCCTGAATACGAGCAGTACTTC. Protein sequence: CAIGPEYEQYF.